This TCR beta chain was observed in a study of blood T cells in healthy people across ages (dated by TCRdb to between 2014 and 2017). About the investigation overall: In model experiments, template switching captured about one uniquely barcoded TCR beta cDNA molecule for every two T cells. For two donors (one aged 18 to 30 and one aged 80 or older), the study analyzed two additional independent replicas of 1 million unique cDNA reads from the same blood draw. Four age groups were formed from the donors: young (average 16 years), middle-aged (around 39), aged (around 62) and long-lived (about 80). Using deep sequencing normalized with unique cDNA molecular identifiers, the study measured how TCR beta repertoire diversity changes with age. To avoid experimental bias, donors of different ages were spread randomly across the sequencing lanes. Overall study outcomes, separate from this receptor: Compared with the aged group, the long-lived group had more naive CD4+ T cells, fewer expanded clones and increased TCR diversity, suggesting age selection. As age increased, observed TCR beta diversity per million T cells dropped in a roughly linear way, and a significant reduction was already evident by age about 40. Conclusive comparison of naive and antigen-experienced compartments was prevented by the profiling of bulk unsorted PBMCs. Because the CMV infection status of the donors was unknown, age-related changes in expanded clonotypes may potentially have been confounded. Total diversity estimates from one million sequenced T cells were considered lower bounds and underestimates. The percentage of naive T cells measured by flow cytometry correlated strongly with observed TCR beta diversity.

The library was made by 5' RACE. Sequencing relied on an Illumina HiSeq 2500. A second 7 to 11 cycle PCR used a sample-barcoded 5' primer and a J-beta primer mix. A template-switch 5' adaptor carrying 12 random nucleotides introduced a unique molecular identifier onto each TCR beta cDNA molecule. Each sample yielded at least 3 million CDR3-containing paired-end reads. All of the RNA was converted into first-strand cDNA using the Mint cDNA synthesis kit, with a TRBC-specific oligonucleotide serving as the primer. All cDNA was treated with uracil-DNA glycosylase and then went through a first 18-cycle PCR with the universal primers M1SS and BC2_uni_R. The source study handled its data this way. For normalization, 1 million high-quality reads, each with a distinct molecular identifier, were randomly selected from each sample. Reads sharing molecular identifiers were discarded rather than binned into consensus sequences. MiTCR, with a Q25 quality threshold and the strictest error-elimination algorithm, was used for CDR3 identification, clonotype clustering and error correction. A nonparametric unseen species model using Euler transformation provided a lower-bound estimate of total TCR beta diversity. TCRdb handled the public reads itself, with Q25 trimming in fastp and clone calling in MiXCR, and kept productive beta chains. Rows merge per CDR3 protein into single entries with the most common DNA and genes. TCRdb, not the authors, supplied the V and J calls. In this sample the table shows 1.5 million to 2 million distinct CDR3 sequences, 28% of which occur a single time. The top ten clones comprise roughly 8% of the sample.

Looking up the germline V gene yields CDR1 SGHTA and CDR2 FQGNSA. The CDR3 holds 16 amino acids from the cysteine to the phenylalanine. CDR3 DNA is the only sequence kept; it has 48 bases, read in frame from the first base. V has 5 bases trimmed and J has 8 bases trimmed; junction bases matching no gene number 15. The approximately 39 donors, aged about 6 to 100 years, were systemically healthy Caucasian individuals from Russia. Each donor gave ten milliliters of peripheral blood, drawn into EDTA-treated Vacutainer tubes. Ficoll-Paque density-gradient centrifugation was used to isolate PBMCs, with at least 7 million per sample. Total RNA, at least 6 micrograms per sample, was extracted from PBMCs with Trizol reagent. The percentages of naive CD45RAhigh/CD27high T cells were determined by flow cytometry on a PBMC aliquot from every donor. This clonotype was observed many times. Its recognized antigen is unknown. The record has no base qualities; no much larger clone is one base away.

Sequenced material: blood. The TCR was taken from a woman in her thirties in good health. The chain couples TRBV7-2 to TRBJ1-2; TRBD1 aligns with 9 central bases. The DNA reads as follows: TGTGCCAGCAGCCCAAGACCGGGACAGGGAGGACGAGGCTACACCTTC. Its translation is CASSPRPGQGGRGYTF.